These T cell receptor beta chains were read from a single sample in a study of shared clonotypes between healthy human individuals. TCRdb's copy holds only in-frame clones and misses some; the assay was immunoSEQ multiplex PCR. The sample gives 2 million to 3 million clones, around nine tenths of which show up once; roughly 0.14% is in the top ten. Material for sequencing was naive CD4+ T cells sorted from blood. These receptors all stem from a man between 18 and 29 years old in good health. Both conserved end residues are part of each CDR3. D genes are given only for firm matches. A clone size is listed for some rows: how often the clone was seen (once, few, many), or a class if it is expanded.

.	TRBV7-9	TRBJ2-2	.	CASTFQGTNTGELFF	TGTGCCAGCACCTTCCAGGGGACGAACACCGGGGAGCTGTTTTTT
once	TRBV27	TRBJ2-3	.	CASSLGQGRTDTQYF	TGTGCCAGCAGTTTAGGGCAGGGGCGCACAGATACGCAGTATTTT
.	TRBV15	TRBJ2-1	.	CATSRGADEQFF	TGTGCCACCAGCAGAGGGGCGGATGAGCAGTTCTTC
.	TRBV5-4	TRBJ1-6	.	CASSLEFVPGGPYNSPLHF	TGTGCCAGCAGCTTGGAGTTCGTCCCGGGTGGGCCCTATAATTCACCCCTCCACTTT
.	TRBV5-4	TRBJ1-1	.	CASSLAGAQNLNTEAFF	TGTGCCAGCAGCTTGGCAGGGGCCCAAAATCTGAACACTGAAGCTTTCTTT
.	TRBV19	TRBJ2-3	.	CASSIGGAGPDTQYF	TGTGCCAGTAGTATAGGGGGCGCAGGGCCAGATACGCAGTATTTT
.	TRBV14	TRBJ2-5	TRBD2	CASSQAAGLADRKTQYF	TGTGCCAGCAGCCAAGCGGCGGGACTAGCGGATCGAAAGACCCAGTACTTC
.	TRBV6-4	TRBJ2-7	TRBD1	CASGQGEYEQYF	TGTGCCAGTGGACAGGGGGAGTACGAGCAGTACTTC
.	TRBV7-2	TRBJ2-2	.	CASSQTEGNTGELFF	TGTGCCAGCAGCCAAACTGAGGGGAACACCGGGGAGCTGTTTTTT
.	TRBV5-1	TRBJ1-4	TRBD1	CASSLAGQGSTNEKLFF	TGCGCCAGCAGCCTGGCGGGACAGGGGTCCACTAATGAAAAACTGTTTTTT
few	TRBV18	TRBJ1-1	.	CASSPRIEENTEAFF	TGTGCCAGCTCACCACGGATTGAGGAAAACACTGAAGCTTTCTTT
.	TRBV7-9	TRBJ1-5	.	CASSLGGSSNQPQHF	TGTGCCAGCAGCTTGGGCGGGTCTAGCAATCAGCCCCAGCATTTT
.	TRBV27	TRBJ1-1	.	CASSPNRADTEAFF	TGTGCCAGCAGTCCCAACAGGGCAGACACTGAAGCTTTCTTT
.	TRBV28	TRBJ2-7	.	CASSSAGVEQYF	TGTGCCAGCAGTTCGGCAGGGGTCGAGCAGTACTTC
once	TRBV11-2	TRBJ2-4	.	CASSLSLNIQYF	TGTGCCAGCAGCTTAAGTTTAAACATTCAGTACTTC
once	TRBV29-1	TRBJ2-7	.	CSVGGELTYEQYF	TGCAGCGTTGGGGGAGAACTGACCTACGAGCAGTACTTC
.	TRBV10-3	TRBJ2-1	TRBD2	CAIRGLAGLNEQFF	TGTGCCATCAGGGGACTAGCGGGACTCAATGAGCAGTTCTTC
.	TRBV25-1	TRBJ2-1	TRBD2	CASARRGGLILNEQFF	TGTGCCAGCGCCAGGCGGGGGGGCCTAATCCTCAATGAGCAGTTCTTC
.	TRBV5-4	TRBJ2-3	TRBD1	CASSLGIRDRPNTDTQYF	TGTGCCAGCAGCTTGGGTATTAGGGACAGACCCAACACAGATACGCAGTATTTT
.	TRBV27	TRBJ1-2	TRBD1	CASSLSGRGAYGYTF	TGTGCCAGCAGTTTATCGGGCAGGGGGGCCTATGGCTACACCTTC
.	TRBV2	TRBJ2-5	.	CASSEWADQETQYF	TGTGCCAGCAGTGAATGGGCCGATCAAGAGACCCAGTACTTC
.	TRBV2	TRBJ2-3	TRBD1	CASSGGQATDTQYF	TGTGCCAGCAGTGGGGGACAGGCAACAGATACGCAGTATTTT
.	TRBV7-9	TRBJ1-6	.	CASSLDGQQGSPLHF	TGTGCCAGCAGCTTAGACGGCCAGCAGGGTTCACCCCTCCACTTT
.	TRBV9	TRBJ2-7	TRBD2	CASSVVAGGPYEQYF	TGTGCCAGCAGCGTAGTTGCGGGAGGGCCTTACGAGCAGTACTTC
.	TRBV5-6	TRBJ2-1	TRBD2	CASSSGLAEAYNEQFF	TGTGCCAGCAGCTCCGGACTAGCGGAAGCCTACAATGAGCAGTTCTTC
.	TRBV5-4	TRBJ2-5	TRBD1	CASSLTGQGAETQYF	TGTGCCAGCAGCTTGACCGGACAGGGGGCAGAGACCCAGTACTTC
.	TRBV6-5	TRBJ2-5	TRBD1	CASSSPGQGRETQYF	TGTGCCAGCAGTTCCCCGGGACAGGGAAGGGAGACCCAGTACTTC
once	TRBV18	TRBJ2-7	TRBD1	CASSRPGGVSHEQYF	TGTGCCAGCTCACGACCAGGGGGAGTTTCCCACGAGCAGTACTTC
few	TRBV14	TRBJ2-2	.	CASRPQRAGELFF	TGTGCCAGCAGACCCCAGCGGGCCGGGGAGCTGTTTTTT
.	TRBV5-1	TRBJ2-3	TRBD2	CASSEDSGGPSTDTQYF	TGCGCCAGCAGCGAAGATAGCGGGGGGCCCAGCACAGATACGCAGTATTTT
.	TRBV2	TRBJ1-2	.	CASTGDSTGPGYTF	TGTGCCAGCACCGGAGATTCGACGGGCCCGGGCTACACCTTC
.	TRBV10-3	TRBJ1-6	.	CAIREVGDSPLHF	TGTGCCATCCGAGAGGTCGGTGATTCACCCCTCCACTTT
.	TRBV5-1	TRBJ2-1	TRBD2	CASSLGSGTIMGYNEQFF	TGCGCCAGCAGCTTGGGCAGCGGGACGATTATGGGCTACAATGAGCAGTTCTTC
.	TRBV7-9	TRBJ2-3	.	CASSPVEDTQYF	TGTGCCAGCAGCCCAGTGGAAGATACGCAGTATTTT
.	TRBV5-6	TRBJ1-4	TRBD1	CASSLEGATGVPKLFF	TGTGCCAGCAGCTTGGAAGGGGCGACAGGGGTGCCAAAACTGTTTTTT
.	TRBV19	TRBJ1-1	TRBD1	CASSAPGQTLLDTEAFF	TGTGCCAGTAGTGCCCCGGGACAGACACTATTGGACACTGAAGCTTTCTTT
.	TRBV25-1	TRBJ2-2	TRBD2	CASSEMASGRADTGELFF	TGTGCCAGCAGTGAAATGGCTAGCGGGAGGGCCGACACCGGGGAGCTGTTTTTT
.	TRBV21-1	TRBJ2-3	.	CASPSISDTQYF	TGTGCCAGCCCTTCGATATCCGATACGCAGTATTTT
.	TRBV5-1	TRBJ2-2	.	CASSLGALDTGELFF	TGCGCCAGCAGCTTGGGGGCTTTGGACACCGGGGAGCTGTTTTTT
.	TRBV2	TRBJ1-5	.	CASSGTPREEPQHF	TGTGCCAGCAGCGGGACGCCCCGCGAGGAGCCCCAGCATTTT
.	TRBV10-1	TRBJ2-5	TRBD2	CASSSAGVGETQYF	TGCGCCAGCAGTTCAGCGGGAGTAGGGGAGACCCAGTACTTC
.	TRBV7-2	TRBJ2-3	TRBD2	CASSLVLAGATDTQYF	TGTGCCAGCAGCTTAGTTCTAGCGGGGGCCACAGATACGCAGTATTTT
.	TRBV28	TRBJ1-4	.	CASRHGTSKTGKLFF	TGTGCCAGCAGACACGGGACATCTAAAACGGGAAAACTGTTTTTT
.	TRBV11-2	TRBJ2-3	TRBD2	CASSRGTTSTDTQYF	TGTGCCAGCAGCCGCGGGACTACTAGCACAGATACGCAGTATTTT
.	TRBV6-1	TRBJ2-7	.	CASNRQLYEQYF	TGTGCCAGCAATAGACAGCTCTACGAGCAGTACTTC
.	TRBV15	TRBJ1-5	TRBD1	CATSRVGGQGFYQPQHF	TGTGCCACCAGCAGAGTGGGGGGACAGGGGTTCTATCAGCCCCAGCATTTT
.	TRBV5-4	TRBJ1-1	.	CASSLAGGDTEAFF	TGTGCCAGCAGCTTGGCTGGGGGGGACACTGAAGCTTTCTTT
.	TRBV7-2	TRBJ2-5	TRBD2	CASSISGRGEETQYF	TGTGCCAGCAGCATTAGCGGGAGAGGTGAGGAGACCCAGTACTTC
.	TRBV14	TRBJ1-3	.	CASSQAGYGNTIYF	TGTGCCAGCAGCCAAGCAGGGTACGGAAACACCATATATTTT